The entry below describes one TCR beta chain. Its antigen remains unidentified. It was with unique molecular identifiers that the TCRbeta library was prepared. MiXCR, applied by TCRdb to the PCR reads, yields one record per CDR3 protein. The table lists around 120,000 distinct CDR3 sequences, 20% to 25% of them singletons. Germline loops: CDR1 LGHNA, CDR2 YNFKEQ. This CDR3 has 14 amino acids. V lost 9 bases and J lost 0, with 15 bases in between. The sample belongs to a study of T-cell reconstitution after alpha-beta-depleted transplantation in children. Broader study findings: Reportedly, roughly two months post-transplant, alpha-beta T cells arose from several hundred expanded graft clones.

The chain is built from TRBV4-2 and TRBJ2-7; tentative D call: TRBD1 (6 bases). Sample: PBMCs, mostly from graft donor cells, taken 180 days after TCRalphabeta/CD19-depleted stem cell transplant. The TCR was taken from a male patient aged 2-15 years who had a stem cell transplant for chronic granulomatous disease, so the T cells may come from the graft donor. The CDR3 region is CARGAWLSSYEQYF. The CDR3 DNA reads TGTGCCAGGGGGGCGTGGCTGAGCTCCTACGAGCAGTACTTC.